These T cell receptor beta chains were read from a single sample in a study of shared clonotypes between healthy human individuals. Produced via immunoSEQ multiplex PCR; TCRdb's table is partial and in-frame only. Of some 2,100,000 clones in the sample, around 93% were seen once. Sequences were obtained from naive CD8+ T cells from PBMCs. These receptors were taken from a man between 18 and 29 years old in good health. Some clones in this sample may be carry-over from other donors' samples. CDR3s include the opening cysteine and the closing phenylalanine or tryptophan. A D gene is named only where the DNA matches it firmly. Only part of the rows carry a size: once, few, many, or a class if the clone is expanded.

j_gene: TRBJ1-2; v_gene: TRBV19; abundance: NA; d_gene: NA; CDR3nt: TGTGCCAGTAGTATAGACTGGGGACATCCGTATGGCTACACCTTC; CDR3aa: CASSIDWGHPYGYTF
j_gene: TRBJ2-7; v_gene: TRBV5-1; abundance: NA; d_gene: NA; CDR3nt: TGCGCCAGCAGCACGACGGGGTCTCGGAACGAGCAGTACTTC; CDR3aa: CASSTTGSRNEQYF
j_gene: TRBJ2-2; v_gene: TRBV2; abundance: NA; d_gene: NA; CDR3nt: TGTGCCAGCAGTGAAGGCACGGCGAACACCGGGGAGCTGTTTTTT; CDR3aa: CASSEGTANTGELFF
j_gene: TRBJ2-7; v_gene: TRBV6-5; abundance: NA; d_gene: NA; CDR3nt: TGTGCCAGCAGTTACGCAGATAAGGGGTACGAGCAGTACTTC; CDR3aa: CASSYADKGYEQYF
j_gene: TRBJ1-4; v_gene: TRBV6-1; abundance: NA; d_gene: NA; CDR3nt: TGTGCCAGCAGTGATAGTCGGAATAATGAAAAACTGTTTTTT; CDR3aa: CASSDSRNNEKLFF
j_gene: TRBJ2-7; v_gene: TRBV6-6; abundance: NA; d_gene: NA; CDR3nt: TGTGCCAGCAGTTCCCCGGACTGGGGGATCTACGAGCAGTACTTC; CDR3aa: CASSSPDWGIYEQYF
j_gene: TRBJ2-7; v_gene: TRBV5-1; abundance: once; d_gene: NA; CDR3nt: TGCGCCAGCAGCTTGGAGGCTCGGGGGATCTACGAGCAGTACTTC; CDR3aa: CASSLEARGIYEQYF
j_gene: TRBJ2-7; v_gene: TRBV10-3; abundance: NA; d_gene: NA; CDR3nt: TGTGCCATCAGTGAGTCGATGTCTTCTTACTACGAGCAGTACTTC; CDR3aa: CAISESMSSYYEQYF
j_gene: TRBJ2-7; v_gene: TRBV9; abundance: NA; d_gene: NA; CDR3nt: TGTGCCAGCAGCGTAGGGGGGACGGACTCCTACGAGCAGTACTTC; CDR3aa: CASSVGGTDSYEQYF
j_gene: TRBJ2-1; v_gene: TRBV19; abundance: NA; d_gene: TRBD2; CDR3nt: TGTGCCAGTAGTTGGGCTAGCGGAGCCAATGAGCAGTTCTTC; CDR3aa: CASSWASGANEQFF
j_gene: TRBJ1-5; v_gene: TRBV4-1; abundance: NA; d_gene: NA; CDR3nt: TGCGCCAGCAGCCAAGAAGGTCATCAGCCCCAGCATTTT; CDR3aa: CASSQEGHQPQHF
j_gene: TRBJ1-1; v_gene: TRBV6-6; abundance: NA; d_gene: NA; CDR3nt: TGTGCCAGCAGTTACTCGGGGGGGGGCACTGAAGCTTTCTTT; CDR3aa: CASSYSGGGTEAFF
j_gene: TRBJ2-1; v_gene: TRBV7-9; abundance: NA; d_gene: NA; CDR3nt: TGTGCCAGCAGCTTAAACCCCGTCGATGAGCAGTTCTTC; CDR3aa: CASSLNPVDEQFF
j_gene: TRBJ1-2; v_gene: TRBV11-2; abundance: NA; d_gene: TRBD1; CDR3nt: TGTGCCAGCAGCTTAGGGGACAGGCAGGGGGACGGCTACACCTTC; CDR3aa: CASSLGDRQGDGYTF
j_gene: TRBJ1-2; v_gene: TRBV7-9; abundance: NA; d_gene: NA; CDR3nt: TGTGCCAGCAGCATCGGTGGTGGGAGCGGCTACACCTTC; CDR3aa: CASSIGGGSGYTF
j_gene: TRBJ2-4; v_gene: TRBV27; abundance: NA; d_gene: TRBD1; CDR3nt: TGTGCCAGCAGTTCCAGGGGGTTGGCCAAAAACATTCAGTACTTC; CDR3aa: CASSSRGLAKNIQYF
j_gene: TRBJ2-7; v_gene: TRBV28; abundance: NA; d_gene: NA; CDR3nt: TGTGCCAGCAGTCCACGTCCCAAGGGGCGAACCTACTACGAGCAGTACTTC; CDR3aa: CASSPRPKGRTYYEQYF
j_gene: TRBJ2-3; v_gene: TRBV7-8; abundance: NA; d_gene: NA; CDR3nt: TGTGCCAGCAGCTTAGAAGGGGCGCCAGATACGCAGTATTTT; CDR3aa: CASSLEGAPDTQYF
j_gene: TRBJ2-3; v_gene: TRBV9; abundance: once; d_gene: TRBD2; CDR3nt: TGTGCCAGCAGCGTAGGACGTACGAGACTAGCGGGAGAGGATACGCAGTATTTT; CDR3aa: CASSVGRTRLAGEDTQYF
j_gene: TRBJ1-5; v_gene: TRBV28; abundance: NA; d_gene: NA; CDR3nt: TGTGCCAGCAGTCACCCCCTCCTTTCATCGGGTTACCAGCCCCAGCATTTT; CDR3aa: CASSHPLLSSGYQPQHF
j_gene: TRBJ2-7; v_gene: TRBV7-9; abundance: NA; d_gene: NA; CDR3nt: TGTGCCAGCAGCCCCTACCGAAGTCAAACCCACGAGCAGTACTTC; CDR3aa: CASSPYRSQTHEQYF